These T cell receptor beta chains were read from a single sample in a study of T cells after posttransplantation cyclophosphamide. Method: immunoSEQ multiplex PCR; TCRdb's copy keeps in-frame clones and lacks some. The data contain more than 50,000 clones, roughly 84% of them singletons. The sample consisted of PBMCs. Receptors were obtained from a man younger than 40 with a blood cancer, CMV-positive, and with a related stem cell donor. CDR3s include the opening cysteine and the closing phenylalanine or tryptophan. Fields, in order: J gene, V gene, CDR3 protein.

TRBJ2-7,TRBV15,CATSRDRDYEQYF
TRBJ2-3,TRBV9,CASSVLAGMGADTQYF
TRBJ2-5,TRBV14,CASSRVLRETQYF
TRBJ2-7,TRBV29-1,CSVELAGGRGEQYF
TRBJ1-1,TRBV7-3,CASRPSGQENTEAFF
TRBJ2-7,TRBV10-3,CATAGAYEQYF
TRBJ2-5,TRBV29-1,CSVGRRRGGETQYF
TRBJ1-5,TRBV19,CASSLSRLWPQHF
TRBJ2-6,TRBV5-1,CASSLGGGEGSGANVLTF
TRBJ2-7,TRBV5-1,CASNTGGQMGSREQYF
TRBJ2-3,TRBV5-4,CASSERLAGGTDTQYF
TRBJ1-2,TRBV28,CASSYQGFYGYTF
TRBJ2-3,TRBV5-1,CASSFSWREATDTQYF
TRBJ2-3,TRBV19,CASSIQGPRDTQYF
TRBJ1-2,TRBV4-1,CASSQGTGNYGYTF
TRBJ2-1,TRBV11-3,CASSLGLAGGNEQFF
TRBJ2-7,TRBV15,CATSREQGPTYEQYF
TRBJ1-1,TRBV29-1,CSVGGRLHTEAFF
TRBJ1-5,TRBV6-6,CASSPAGQPQHF
TRBJ1-2,TRBV2,CASGGQEYGYTF
TRBJ1-5,TRBV2,CASGQGAMDQPQHF
TRBJ1-2,TRBV5-4,CASSLGFGTGYGYTF
TRBJ2-7,TRBV11-3,CASSLGIAGGIDEQYF
TRBJ2-3,TRBV14,CASSQDWLGLRRDTQYF
TRBJ2-3,TRBV7-6,CASSPRVAGGPDTQYF
TRBJ2-7,TRBV27,CASSPQMGQGFFEQYF
TRBJ2-7,TRBV2,CASSADRRDSYEQYF
TRBJ1-3,TRBV28,CASSLHGTGGTGNTIYF
TRBJ1-1,TRBV10-3,CAISETLNTEAFF
TRBJ1-3,TRBV28,CASSFTGDGNTIYF
TRBJ2-5,TRBV5-6,CASSLLVASLAGSVQYF
TRBJ2-1,TRBV7-2,CASSLDRADEQFF
TRBJ2-7,TRBV15,CATSRDLGGGFFEQYF
TRBJ2-1,TRBV7-8,CASSLPRGGGPNEQFF
TRBJ2-2,TRBV29-1,CSVPKLGARAGELFF
TRBJ2-7,TRBV19,CASSPTGVPIEQYF
TRBJ1-1,TRBV20-1,CSARVFWEVIF
TRBJ2-7,TRBV30,CAWQREGLEQYF
TRBJ2-7,TRBV18,CASSPTTGGLGEQYF
TRBJ2-5,TRBV28,CASSLRGSGRAGETQYF
TRBJ1-1,TRBV18,CASSDGGNTEAFF
TRBJ2-2,TRBV6-1,CASSRDRNTGELFF
TRBJ2-7,TRBV7-9,CASSLALGQYEQYF
TRBJ1-1,TRBV18,CASSPLEGSNTEAFF
TRBJ2-2,TRBV4-2,CASSQDKFRGFTGTGELFF
TRBJ2-3,TRBV9,CASSAGRASGRNTQYF
TRBJ2-1,TRBV9,CASSVDPGTLSYNEQFF
TRBJ1-3,TRBV5-4,CASSFTEQTGNTIYF
TRBJ2-7,TRBV11-2,CASSLAGTSGSGDF
TRBJ1-6,TRBV28,CASSATQGWSYNSPLHF